This T cell receptor (beta chain) was recorded in a study of vaccination and CD4 T cells after COVID-19. Treatment reported: approximately 9-day PBMC culture with coronavirus spike peptide pools or control peptides (ViraFEST assay). Half-medium replacement with fresh IL-2 medium took place on days 3 and 7. About this clonotype itself: Antigen unknown.

Scientists ran DNA taken from cultured CD4+ T cells through the Oncomine TCR Beta short-read assay for sequencing. From CD4+ T cells that had been cultured, genomic DNA was extracted. TCRdb reanalysed the PCR reads using MiXCR and keeps one entry per CDR3 protein. Among over 14,000 distinct CDR3 sequences listed, roughly 75% were seen once. J was trimmed by 3 bases and V by 5 bases; bases with no gene match: 8. The CDR3 is 17 residues long. CDR1 MNHNS and CDR2 SASEGT come from the germline V gene. Sample: CD4+ T cells from blood, cultured in vitro. This clonotype was sampled from a human donor who had recovered from COVID-19. The chain uses TRBV6-1 and TRBJ2-7; 15 bases agree with TRBD2. Here the CDR3 DNA reads TGTGCCAGCAGTCACACGGGACTAGCGGGAGGAAACTACGAGCAGTACTTC. Its translation is CASSHTGLAGGNYEQYF.